This entry lists 16 T cell receptor beta chains sequenced from one sample in a study of blood T cell repertoires in COVID-19. The table came from immunoSEQ multiplex PCR; TCRdb's copy has only in-frame clones and leaves some out. The table lists around 280,000 clones, about 90% of them singletons. The sequencing sample was made of peripheral blood. The receptor source for this set is a woman aged 25-40 years who had recovered from COVID-19.

The chain has TRBV6-5 and TRBJ1-4; 9 nucleotides align to TRBD1. In germline, CDR1 is MNHEY, CDR2 SVGAGI. V lost 5 bases, J lost 7 bases, and 5 bases stayed unmatched. There are 14 residues in the CDR3. The DNA for the CDR3 is TGTGCCAGCAGTCCGGGACAGGGATCTGAAAAACTGTTTTTT. Its translation: CASSPGQGSEKLFF.

This chain joins TRBV19 and TRBJ2-3; 11 bases line up with TRBD2. The V and J ends lost 8 bases and 4 bases, in that order; junction bases with no gene match: 11. CDR3 length equals 16 residues. Germline CDR1 reads LNHDA; CDR2 reads SQIVND (reference sequence). CDR3 region: CASSMLAGGGADTQYF. CDR3 nucleotides: TGTGCCAGTTCAATGCTAGCGGGAGGTGGTGCAGATACGCAGTATTTT.

The CDR3 bases are TGTGCCAGCAGCCAAGAGAACAGGGCTGGGGGTGGCTACACCTTC. It encodes CASSQENRAGGGYTF. The chain employs TRBV4-2 and TRBJ1-2; D possibly corresponds to TRBD1 (6 bases). The germline V gene encodes CDR1 LGHNA and CDR2 YNFKEQ. The V and J ends lost 0 bases and 7 bases respectively, with 15 bases between them. This CDR3 contains 15 residues.

The CDR3 reads CASSQGTGEAQYF. CDR3 nucleotides: TGCGCCAGCAGCCAGGGGACAGGGGAAGCGCAGTACTTC. The V gene is TRBV4-3, the J gene TRBJ2-7; 10 bases line up with TRBD1. This CDR3 is built from 13 residues. V dropped 3 bases and J dropped 9; count of bases not matched to a gene: 5. Germline loops: CDR1 LGHNA, CDR2 YSLEER.

V is TRBV9 and J is TRBJ2-5, with 8 positions matching TRBD1. This CDR3 spans 14 amino acids. The junction had 5 bases not matched to a gene; V was cut back by 0 bases and J by 7 bases. Germline V gives CDR1 SGDLS, CDR2 YYNGEE. Here the CDR3 reads CASSVVSGTGTQYF. The CDR3 coding sequence is TGTGCCAGCAGCGTAGTGTCAGGGACAGGGACCCAGTACTTC.

The chain uses TRBV5-6 and TRBJ1-2; TRBD1 matches at 9 bases. Trimming at V came to 1 base and at J to 6 bases, leaving 7 bases not matched to a gene. CDR3 length equals 15 residues. Germline-derived CDR1 and CDR2 are SGHDT and YYEEEE. This chain's CDR3 is CASSLRQGEIHGYTF. The CDR3 DNA reads as TGTGCCAGCAGCTTGCGACAGGGGGAGATTCATGGCTACACCTTC.

This chain connects TRBV11-2 to TRBJ2-7; D is unclear. There are 16 residues in the CDR3. Germline assignment: CDR1 SGHAT and CDR2 FQNNGV. V lost 5 bases, J lost 2 bases, and 19 bases lay in between. CDR3 DNA sequence: TGTGCCAGCAGCCTGCCGGTGCGGCCGAGACCCTACGAGCAGTACTTC. Its translation is CASSLPVRPRPYEQYF.

The gene calls are TRBV7-9 and TRBJ1-6, with no clear D. The CDR3 is 16 amino acids. V dropped 4 bases and J dropped 9 bases, with 19 bases sitting between them. The germline gives CDR1 SEHNR, CDR2 FQNEAQ (reference sequence). In DNA, the CDR3 is TGTGCCAGCAGCTCCGGTATGGAGGCCTATGGTTCACCCCTCCACTTT. Translating it yields CASSSGMEAYGSPLHF.

The CDR3 protein is CASSHPTGTGRDEQFF. CDR3 coding DNA: TGCGCCAGCAGCCATCCCACCGGGACAGGGAGAGATGAGCAGTTCTTC. J is TRBJ2-1 and V is TRBV4-1; 9 bases fit TRBD1. Trimming at V came to 3 bases and at J to 8 bases, leaving 11 bases not matched to a gene. The CDR3 runs 16 residues. Germline CDR1 and CDR2: MGHRA and YSYEKL.

The genes are TRBV12-5 and TRBJ2-3; D possibly corresponds to TRBD2 (5 bases). Germline CDR1 is LGHNT and CDR2 is FRNRAP. V lost 3 bases and J 5 bases, leaving 12 bases between the germline ends. The CDR3 runs to 14 residues. The chain's CDR3 is CASGFGEREDTQYF. In DNA form, the CDR3 reads TGTGCTAGTGGTTTCGGGGAGAGGGAAGATACGCAGTATTTT.

The DNA for the CDR3 is TGTGCCAGCAGCCAAGTTACAGGGCCCCAAGAGACCCAGTACTTC. Residues: CASSQVTGPQETQYF. The chain uses TRBV3-1 (or the pseudogene TRBV3-2) and TRBJ2-5; perhaps TRBD1 as D (6 bases). V lost 1 base, J lost 1 base, and 10 bases lay in between. Germline V gene sequence: CDR1 LGHDT, CDR2 YNNKEL (reference sequence). The CDR3 consists of 15 residues.

The J gene is TRBJ1-2, the V gene TRBV6-5; the D gene is possibly TRBD1 (6 bases). The V end was cut by 10 bases, the J end by 2 bases, with 8 bases between. This CDR3 is built from 11 residues. Germline V gives CDR1 MNHEY, CDR2 SVGAGI. CDR3 DNA sequence: TGTGCCATCCAGGGGAACTATGGCTACACCTTC. This sequence encodes CAIQGNYGYTF.

This clone was detected a few times. Within the sample, other DNA sequences also encode this same CDR3. The CDR3 sequence: CASSPPGVPYEQYF. CDR3 bases: TGTGCCAGCTCACCCCCAGGGGTCCCCTACGAGCAGTACTTC. This rearrangement joins TRBV18 to TRBJ2-7, with D possibly matching TRBD1 (6 bases). Germline lookup yields CDR1 KGHSH and CDR2 LQKENI. The V and J ends lost 3 bases and 2 bases respectively, with 11 bases between them. The CDR3 is made up of 14 amino acids.

The rearrangement links TRBV7-2 to TRBJ2-1; no firm D call. CDR1 is SGHTA, CDR2 FQGNSA, per germline. The CDR3 loop spans 12 amino acids. Deletions cut 5 bases from V and 8 bases from J, with 10 bases between. In DNA form, the CDR3 reads TGTGCCAGCAGCAAGAGCAACGATGAGCAGTTCTTC. The encoded protein is CASSKSNDEQFF.

The rearrangement uses TRBV6-1 and TRBJ1-2; no reliable D call. Trimming took 3 bases from V and 7 from J, leaving 6 bases between them. Germline V gene sequence: CDR1 MNHNS, CDR2 SASEGT. CDR3 length: 11 amino acids. CDR3 sequence reads: CASSDYFGYTF. DNA of the CDR3: TGTGCCAGCAGTGATTACTTTGGCTACACCTTC.

The chain joins TRBV11-2 to TRBJ2-7; D might be TRBD2 (6 bases). Trimming left V 5 bases short and J 4 bases short, with 6 bases between. Germline V gene data show CDR1 as SGHAT and CDR2 as FQNNGV. CDR3 length equals 11 residues. The CDR3 loop is CASSGGYEQYF. The CDR3 bases are TGTGCCAGCAGCGGGGGGTACGAGCAGTACTTC.